One and the same sample provided the 24 T cell receptor beta chains below, sequenced in a study of Ad26.COV2.S vaccination and SARS-CoV-2 variants. Some clones are missing from TCRdb's copy, which holds only in-frame ones; the method was immunoSEQ multiplex PCR. Of about 97,000 clones in the sample, around 81% are singletons; the top ten hold 17%. This specimen was peripheral blood, taken after recovery from COVID-19. All receptors derive from a human donor who had recovered from COVID-19.

The genes are TRBV28 and TRBJ1-4; the D gene is possibly TRBD1 (6 bases). Germline CDR1 and CDR2: MDHEN and SYDVKM. The germline V and J ends were trimmed by 5 bases and 4 bases, with 14 bases remaining between them. The CDR3 consists of 15 residues. CDR3 sequence: CASSTQGQGNEKLFF. The CDR3 bases are TGTGCCAGCAGTACCCAGGGGCAGGGTAATGAAAAACTGTTTTTT.

V gene TRBV6-4 combines with J gene TRBJ1-5, with D uncertain. The CDR3 has 13 amino acids. The V end was cut by 2 bases, the J end by 7 bases, with 9 bases between. Germline loops: CDR1 MRHNA, CDR2 SNTAGT. In DNA form, the CDR3 reads TGTGCCAGCAGTGACAGGGCTGGGCAGCCCCAGCATTTT. This encodes CASSDRAGQPQHF.

The V gene is TRBV6-1, the J gene TRBJ2-3; perhaps TRBD2 as D (7 bases). CDR1 is MNHNS and CDR2 is SASEGT in the germline V gene. Trimming took 4 bases from V and 2 from J, leaving 16 bases between them. This CDR3 comprises 16 residues. The CDR3 region is CASSGGGVRATDTQYF. CDR3 in DNA: TGTGCCAGCAGTGGAGGGGGGGTCAGGGCCACAGATACGCAGTATTTT.

The chain carries TRBV4-1 and TRBJ2-1; a possible D gene is TRBD1 (6 bases). There are 17 residues in the CDR3. CDR1 and CDR2 (germline): MGHRA, YSYEKL. V was pared by 2 bases and J by 6 bases, with 20 bases between. The CDR3 DNA follows: TGCGCCAGCAGCCAACAAAAAGGGACATATGACTCCAATGAGCAGTTCTTC. It yields the protein CASSQQKGTYDSNEQFF.

The V and J genes are TRBV28 and TRBJ1-1, with D uncertain. The germline V and J ends were trimmed by 6 bases and 8 bases, with 7 bases remaining between them. The CDR3 covers 10 residues. Looked up from germline, CDR1 is MDHEN and CDR2 is SYDVKM. Here the CDR3 reads CASRRTEAFF. The CDR3 region has the DNA TGTGCCAGCAGACGGACGGAAGCTTTCTTT.

The chain carries TRBV5-4 and TRBJ2-3; D is uncertain. Trimming shortened V by 2 bases and J by 4 bases, and 8 bases separated the two germline ends. The CDR3 covers 13 residues. CDR1 and CDR2 from the germline V gene are SGHNT and YYREEE (reference sequence). As DNA, the CDR3 is TGTGCCAGCAGCTTCCAGGCTCCAGATACGCAGTATTTT. Protein: CASSFQAPDTQYF.

The J gene is TRBJ2-1, the V gene TRBV28, with a possible D match to TRBD1 (5 bases). V was pared by 3 bases and J by 6 bases, with 15 bases between. CDR1 MDHEN and CDR2 SYDVKM come from the germline V gene. The CDR3 sequence is 15 residues long. In DNA form, the CDR3 reads TGTGCCAGCAGTTTGTTACAGGCTTGGAGCAATGAGCAGTTCTTC. It yields the protein CASSLLQAWSNEQFF.

The chain joins TRBV19 to TRBJ1-4, with a weak D call TRBD1 (5 bases). The V gene's germline CDR1 is LNHDA and CDR2 SQIVND (reference sequence). Trimming removed 3 bases from V and 2 bases from J, with 16 bases in between. The CDR3 covers 17 residues. The CDR3 spells CASSMLKGAGTNEKLFF. DNA for the CDR3: TGTGCCAGTAGTATGTTAAAAGGGGCAGGGACTAATGAAAAACTGTTTTTT.

The chain combines TRBV7-9 with TRBJ2-2; no definite D call. The germline CDR1 and CDR2 sequences are SEHNR and FQNEAQ (reference sequence). The CDR3 consists of 14 residues. Deletions cut 0 bases from V and 6 bases from J, with 8 bases between. CDR3 protein: CASSLANAAGELFF. DNA of the CDR3: TGTGCCAGCAGCTTAGCTAACGCAGCCGGGGAGCTGTTTTTT.

The rearrangement links TRBV19 to TRBJ2-7; possibly TRBD2 for D (5 bases). Deletions cut 5 bases from V and 7 bases from J, with 12 bases between. CDR1 and CDR2 from the germline V gene are LNHDA and SQIVND (reference sequence). This CDR3 contains 12 residues. DNA for the CDR3: TGTGCCAGTAGTCTTTTCTCGGGGGAGCAGTACTTC. Translated, it gives CASSLFSGEQYF.

This clone was detected once. The genes are TRBV3-1 (or the pseudogene TRBV3-2) and TRBJ1-3, with D perhaps matching TRBD1 (5 bases). CDR1 is LGHDT, CDR2 YNNKEL, per germline (reference sequence). This CDR3 region has 14 residues. V shed 3 bases and J shed 0 bases, with 6 bases lying between them. CDR3 DNA: TGTGCCAGCAGCCAGAGGGGCTCTGGAAACACCATATATTTT. Protein: CASSQRGSGNTIYF.

The chain joins TRBV7-3 to TRBJ2-1, with 7 bases matching TRBD1. Losses at the gene ends were 4 bases for V and 7 bases for J; bases not matched to a gene: 7. The germline CDR1 and CDR2 sequences are SGHTA and FQGTGA. This CDR3 has 14 amino acids. The DNA for the CDR3 is TGTGCCAGCAGCTCGCGACAGGGATTAAATGAGCAGTTCTTC. This codes for CASSSRQGLNEQFF.

V and J are TRBV9 and TRBJ2-3, with 13 nucleotides matching TRBD2. The germline V gene encodes CDR1 SGDLS and CDR2 YYNGEE. The CDR3 consists of 15 residues. The J segment lost 6 bases and the V segment lost 8 bases, leaving 9 bases of the junction unmatched. In DNA, the CDR3 is TGTGCCAGTGGTTACGGGACTAGCGGGACCGATACGCAGTATTTT. Protein product: CASGYGTSGTDTQYF.

There are a few counts of this clone. CDR3 in DNA: TGTGCCAGCAGCTTTACTAGCGGGGGGCCGGGGACCTACGAGCAGTACTTC. Amino acid sequence: CASSFTSGGPGTYEQYF. This chain uses TRBV11-2 with TRBJ2-7, with TRBD2 matching 12 bases. CDR1 and CDR2 from the germline V gene are SGHAT and FQNNGV. The CDR3 runs to 17 residues. With V trimmed by 3 bases and J by 2 bases, 8 bases remained unmatched. Full variable domain (remainder filled in from reference TRBV11-2 and TRBJ2-7): EAGVAQSPRYKIIEKRQSVAFWCNPISGHATLYWYQQILGQGPKLLIQFQNNGVVDDSQLPKDRFSAERLKGVDSTLKIQPAKLEDSAVYLCASSFTSGGPGTYEQYFGPGTRLTVT.

The V and J genes are TRBV28 and TRBJ2-5; D is undetermined. The CDR3 contains 16 residues. V shed 0 bases and J shed 0 bases, with 11 bases lying between them. Germline CDR1 MDHEN, CDR2 SYDVKM. This chain's CDR3 is CASSLWADQNQETQYF. The CDR3 nucleotides read TGTGCCAGCAGTTTATGGGCAGATCAAAACCAAGAGACCCAGTACTTC.

The chain has TRBV14 and TRBJ2-3; 12 bases are shared with TRBD2. V was clipped by 4 bases and J by 6 bases; unmatched bases: 11. In germline, CDR1 is SGHDN, CDR2 FVKESK. CDR3 length: 17 residues. For the CDR3, the DNA is TGTGCCAGCAGCCCGCGTCGACTAGCGGGGGCGGGGGATACGCAGTATTTT. This encodes CASSPRRLAGAGDTQYF.

This chain joins TRBV19 and TRBJ1-2; 9 nucleotides align to TRBD1. This CDR3 is built from 14 residues. Losses at the gene ends were 6 bases for V and 2 bases for J; bases not matched to a gene: 4. Germline V gene sequence: CDR1 LNHDA, CDR2 SQIVND (reference sequence). In DNA, the CDR3 is TGTGCCAGTAGGGGACAGGGAGGGAACTATGGCTACACCTTC. Its protein is CASRGQGGNYGYTF.

The CDR3 nucleotides read TGTGCCAGCGGTTCCCTTAGCAATCAGCCCCAGCATTTT. It specifies CASGSLSNQPQHF. The chain links TRBV28 to TRBJ1-5; no firm D call. Germline assignment: CDR1 MDHEN and CDR2 SYDVKM. Deletions cut 8 bases from V and 0 bases from J, with 8 bases between. This CDR3 spans 13 amino acids.

The V call is TRBV9, the J call TRBJ2-1; 9 bases line up with TRBD2. Germline V gives CDR1 SGDLS, CDR2 YYNGEE. The V and J ends lost 0 bases and 9 bases, in that order; junction bases with no gene match: 7. The CDR3 totals 15 residues. CDR3 amino acids: CASSVGSGSGGEQFF. The CDR3 region has the DNA TGTGCCAGCAGCGTAGGTAGCGGGAGCGGCGGTGAGCAGTTCTTC.

This chain connects TRBV13 to TRBJ2-3; D is unclear. V was trimmed by 4 bases and J by 8 bases, leaving 10 bases between them. From germline, CDR1 is PRHDT and CDR2 FYEKMQ (reference sequence). The CDR3 loop spans 12 amino acids. The chain's CDR3 is CASSSGVFTQYF. CDR3 nucleotides: TGTGCCAGCAGCTCCGGTGTGTTTACGCAGTATTTT.

This chain joins TRBV19 and TRBJ2-5, with 7 bases fitting TRBD1. The CDR3 is 15 amino acids. CDR1 is LNHDA, CDR2 SQIVND, per germline (reference sequence). J was trimmed by 2 bases and V by 1 base; bases with no gene match: 4. The CDR3 spells CASSIGGTVQETQYF. DNA of the CDR3: TGTGCCAGTAGTATAGGGGGGACAGTTCAAGAGACCCAGTACTTC.

There are a few counts of this clone. The chain employs TRBV6-2 or TRBV6-3 and TRBJ1-2; tentative D call: TRBD1 (6 bases). This CDR3 region has 13 residues. Looked up from germline, CDR1 is MNHEY and CDR2 is SVGEGT. Trimming removed 6 bases from V and 4 bases from J, with 12 bases in between. The CDR3 is CASSYTDSYGYTF. CDR3 bases: TGTGCCAGCAGCTATACGGACAGCTATGGCTACACCTTC.

CDR3 amino acids: CASSLRGRSGAFF. CDR3 nucleotides: TGTGCCAGCAGCCTTCGAGGCAGGTCGGGAGCTTTCTTT. The V and J genes are TRBV3-1 (or the pseudogene TRBV3-2) and TRBJ1-1; D gene unclear. Between the trimmed V and J ends, which lost 4 bases and 10 bases, there was a span of 16 bases. Germline loops: CDR1 LGHDT, CDR2 YNNKEL (reference sequence). The CDR3 is 13 residues long.

The chain uses TRBV5-1 and TRBJ2-1; either TRBD1 or TRBD2 may supply D (5 bases each). The V and J ends lost 6 bases and 9 bases respectively, with 22 bases between them. Germline V gene sequence: CDR1 SGHRS, CDR2 YFSETQ. The CDR3 runs to 15 residues. CDR3 loop: CASKKLMAGDGEQFF. The CDR3 DNA is TGCGCCAGCAAAAAGCTAATGGCCGGGGACGGTGAGCAGTTCTTC. Full variable domain (remainder filled in from reference TRBV5-1 and TRBJ2-1): KAGVTQTPRYLIKTRGQQVTLSCSPISGHRSVSWYQQTPGQGLQFLFEYFSETQRNKGNFPGRFSGRQFSNSRSEMNVSTLELGDSALYLCASKKLMAGDGEQFFGPGTRLTVL.